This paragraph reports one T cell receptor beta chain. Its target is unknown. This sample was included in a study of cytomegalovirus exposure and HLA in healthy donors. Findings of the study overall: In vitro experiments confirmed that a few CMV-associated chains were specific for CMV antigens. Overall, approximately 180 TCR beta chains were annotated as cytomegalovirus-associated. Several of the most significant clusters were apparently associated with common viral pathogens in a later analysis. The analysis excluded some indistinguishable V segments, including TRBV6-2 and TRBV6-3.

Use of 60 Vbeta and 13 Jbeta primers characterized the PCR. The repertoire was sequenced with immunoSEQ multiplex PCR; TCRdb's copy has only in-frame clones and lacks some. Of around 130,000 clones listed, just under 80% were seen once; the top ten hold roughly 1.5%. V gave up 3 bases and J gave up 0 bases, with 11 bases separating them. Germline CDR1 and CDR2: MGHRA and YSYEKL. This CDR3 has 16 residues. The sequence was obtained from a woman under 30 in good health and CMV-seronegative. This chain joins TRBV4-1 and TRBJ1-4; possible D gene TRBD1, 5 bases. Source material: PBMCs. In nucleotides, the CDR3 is TGCGCCAGCAGCCAGGGGCTCGGTGCAACTAATGAAAAACTGTTTTTT. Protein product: CASSQGLGATNEKLFF.